This T cell receptor (beta chain) was identified during a study of cytomegalovirus exposure and HLA in healthy donors. Trimming removed 6 bases at V and 1 base at J, with 16 bases between. Germline CDR1 SEHNR, CDR2 FQNEAQ (reference sequence). The CDR3 is 16 amino acids. Study observations and caveats: There were several of the most significant clusters that appeared linked to common viral pathogens in a later analysis. Researchers reported in a later analysis that a missense DCLRE1C variant was tied to TCR beta V- and J-gene trimming. In vitro assays verified that three CMV-associated chains recognized CMV antigens specifically. The study flagged 150 to 200 TCR beta chains as cytomegalovirus-associated.

In the case of this clone: Its antigen remains unidentified.

Researchers ran the PCR with 60 Vbeta and 13 Jbeta primers. TCRdb's table, derived via immunoSEQ multiplex PCR, lists solely in-frame clones and lacks some. Among 80,000 to 95,000 clones listed, about nine tenths were seen once. The receptor was derived from a man aged 25 to 40 in good health and CMV-seropositive. The chain recombines TRBV7-9 with TRBJ2-1; D unresolved. Sequenced input: PBMCs. CDR3 residues: CASSRITSLSYNEQFF. The CDR3 coding sequence is TGTGCCAGCAGTCGCATTACAAGTCTTTCCTACAATGAGCAGTTCTTC.